The 2 T cell receptor beta chains given below trace back to one sample, sequenced in a study of CD8+ T cells in alopecia areata. This sample's treatment: oral pan-JAK inhibitor, 5-10 mg twice daily. Extracted from the samples, RNA was reverse transcribed into cDNA to serve as the sequencing template. Profiled with immunoSEQ multiplex PCR; TCRdb holds only in-frame clones, not every one. The table lists 170,000 or so clones, roughly 61% of them singletons. This specimen consisted of CD8+ T cells sorted from blood, obtained at week 24, from a patient treated with tofacitinib. These receptors originate from a human donor with alopecia areata.

The chain is built from TRBV30 and TRBJ1-4; D gene unclear. This CDR3 has 13 residues. The germline V and J ends were trimmed by 3 bases and 10 bases, with 15 bases remaining between them. CDR1 is GTSNPN and CDR2 is SVGIG in the germline V gene (reference sequence). The CDR3 DNA sequence: TGTGCCTGGAGCCACCGGGAGGGTGCAAAACTGTTTTTT. Protein sequence: CAWSHREGAKLFF.

V and J are TRBV7-9 and TRBJ2-5; D not resolved. Germline V lookup: CDR1 SEHNR, CDR2 FQNEAQ (reference sequence). The CDR3 length is 17 residues. Trimming left V 3 bases short and J 2 bases short, with 19 bases between. The CDR3 spells CASSLPLTEHKQETQYF. CDR3 sequence (DNA): TGTGCCAGCAGCTTGCCCCTCACAGAACACAAACAAGAGACCCAGTACTTC.